This T cell receptor beta chain came from a study of T cells in narcolepsy. Turning to the study itself: Donors had narcolepsy type 1 or type 2, or were healthy controls.

Study-wide results and limits: In some patient and control memory CD4+ samples, autoreactive clones were absent. Reportedly, autoreactive clonotypes were serially detected in patients' blood but not controls'. Autoreactive HCRT-specific and TRIB2-specific clonotypes were marked in same-patient CSF-versus-blood CD4+ comparisons.

This clone was seen only once. The antigen remains unidentified. Assay used: immunoSEQ multiplex PCR; TCRdb lists only in-frame clones, some missing. The table includes about 31,000 clones, roughly 73% detected once. In germline, CDR1 is SGHVS, CDR2 FQNEAQ. The CDR3 has 14 amino acids. Trimming removed 2 bases at V and 8 bases at J, with 13 bases between. The sample taken for sequencing was CD45RA- memory CD4+ T cells from PBMCs. The sequence was collected from a human donor with narcolepsy. V usage is TRBV7-8 and J usage is TRBJ1-5; no reliable D call. CDR3 amino acids: CASSLSGAGKPQHF. The CDR3 DNA reads TGTGCCAGCAGCTTATCCGGCGCCGGGAAGCCCCAGCATTTT.